There are a few counts of the clone carrying this TCR beta chain. The record originates from a study of OX40 agonist ivuxolimab in advanced cancers. There are 15 residues in the CDR3. V lost 5 bases and J lost 3; bases outside the gene matches: 5. Germline CDR1 is SGHVT and CDR2 is SQSDAQ. Produced via immunoSEQ multiplex PCR; TCRdb's table is partial and in-frame only. The table has approximately 15,000 clones, less than 90% seen once. This receptor was taken from an adult with an advanced solid tumor such as melanoma, head and neck, liver or kidney cancer. This sequence joins TRBV7-4 and TRBJ2-3; 10 positions match TRBD2. The starting material was CD4+ or CD8+ T cells sorted from blood, obtained in a trial of the OX40 agonist ivuxolimab. CDR3 region: CASSPDSGGTDTQYF. CDR3 sequence (DNA): TGTGCCAGCAGCCCTGATAGCGGGGGGACAGATACGCAGTATTTT.